This T cell receptor (beta chain) appears in the sequencing data of a study of T cells expressing NK-cell markers. Germline V gives CDR1 SGHRS, CDR2 YFSETQ. The length of the CDR3 is 17 residues. Following a re-call of the 5' RACE reads, TCRdb has one entry per CDR3 protein and lacks DNA. There are about 380,000 distinct CDR3 sequences in the sample, with under 6.5% held by the top ten. Material for sequencing was blood T cells: a sorted CD56 or NKG2C T cell subset, CD4+ or CD8+ T cells, or bulk PBMC T cells (not recorded which). The TCR originated in a man aged 18-70 years in good health. The chain joins TRBV5-1 to TRBJ2-6; the TRBD1 assignment by TCRdb is unverifiable without DNA. The CDR3 loop is CASSLAQGVGGANVLTF.